Listed here are 2 T cell receptor beta chains from one sample, sequenced in a study of regulatory T cells in long-lasting Graves disease. Time point denoted: newly diagnosed GD, antithyroid drugs for less than 3 months. PBMCs were the source of the RNA used for TCR sequencing. Arm-PCR of CDR3 regions with iRepertoire HTBI primers generated TCR beta libraries. One entry per CDR3 protein results from TCRdb running MiXCR on the multiplex PCR reads. The sample lists approximately 300,000 distinct CDR3 sequences; 15% to 20% were seen once. The sample here was peripheral blood mononuclear cells (PBMCs), taken at new diagnosis, from a patient treated with antithyroid drugs. The receptors originated from a female donor with Graves disease.

This clonotype was seen repeatedly, ten times or more. The rearrangement joins TRBV7-8 to TRBJ2-1; D is unclear. The CDR3 spans 13 residues. Germline V gene data show CDR1 as SGHVS and CDR2 as FQNEAQ. V was pared by 2 bases and J by 4 bases, with 6 bases between. The CDR3 spells CASSLMGYNEQFF. The CDR3, as DNA: TGTGCCAGCAGCTTAATGGGGTACAATGAGCAGTTCTTC.

This clonotype has a count of ten or more. The chain recombines TRBV29-1 with TRBJ2-7; perhaps TRBD2 as D (6 bases). The V end was cut by 3 bases, the J end by 7 bases, with 19 bases between. CDR1 and CDR2 (germline): SQVTM, ANQGSEA. The CDR3 has 14 residues. The CDR3 reads CSVDGGLVRREQYF. Written as DNA, the CDR3 is TGCAGCGTTGATGGGGGACTTGTTAGAAGGGAGCAGTACTTC.